This TCR beta chain was recovered during a study of T-cell reconstitution after alpha-beta-depleted transplantation in children. General study results and limits: Surviving thymic progenitors and recipient T cells were the source of high TCRbeta diversity at day 60 in some patients. T cells produced anew were the main source of T-cell counts and diversity one year after transplant. About two months after transplant, alpha-beta T cells reportedly came from several hundred expanded graft clones.

Concerning this clonotype: Its target is not known.

The CDR3 has 14 amino acids. Trimming took off 0 bases at V and 3 bases at J, with 12 bases between the two ends. CDR1 DFQATT and CDR2 SNEGSKA come from the germline V gene (reference sequence). Unique molecular identifiers were built into the TCRbeta library. TCRdb reprocessed the PCR reads via MiXCR and lists one record per CDR3 protein. Here the sample spans around 700,000 distinct CDR3 sequences, around 13% being singletons. This clonotype was obtained from a girl aged 2-10 years with congenital amegakaryocytic thrombocytopenia, due to receive a stem cell transplant. Source: PBMCs, taken before TCRalphabeta/CD19-depleted stem cell transplant. The rearrangement links TRBV20-1 to TRBJ2-7; D might be TRBD2 (6 bases). The CDR3 spells CSAREEGSSYEQYF. The CDR3, as DNA: TGCAGTGCTAGAGAGGAGGGAAGTAGCTACGAGCAGTACTTC.